The 19 T cell receptor beta chains below all came from one sample that was sequenced in a study of long-term antiretroviral therapy in people with HIV. Researchers ran immunoSEQ v3.0 at survey level. The protocol was immunoSEQ multiplex PCR, while the TCRdb copy is restricted to in-frame clones and leaves out a portion. This sample yields some 21,000 clones, of which about 76% are seen a single time; 12% belongs to the top ten. The specimen comprised unsorted PBMCs, sampled 0.1 years before starting antiretroviral therapy. The origin of the receptors is a man in his forties with HIV.

The rearrangement links TRBV5-1 to TRBJ2-5; 8 nucleotides align to TRBD2. Trimming cost V 8 bases and J 4 bases; bases outside gene matches: 16. CDR1 and CDR2 from the germline V gene are SGHRS and YFSETQ. CDR3 length equals 16 residues. CDR3 sequence (DNA): TGCGCCAGTCGTCGGGAGGGCAGCTGGCCAGGAGAGACCCAGTACTTC. Translating it yields CASRREGSWPGETQYF.

V usage is TRBV2 and J usage is TRBJ1-3; unclear D gene. Trimming removed 8 bases at V and 0 bases at J, with 14 bases between. The V gene's germline CDR1 is SNHLY and CDR2 FYNNEI. The CDR3 is made up of 15 amino acids. The CDR3 loop is CASSREGSSGNTIYF. CDR3 bases: TGTGCCAGCTCTAGAGAAGGCTCCTCTGGAAACACCATATATTTT.

The genes are TRBV5-1 and TRBJ2-5, with 7 bases aligning to TRBD2. Germline values: CDR1 SGHRS, CDR2 YFSETQ. There are 15 residues in the CDR3. V trimming: 4 bases; J trimming: 1 base; junction bases outside the gene matches: 7. The CDR3 sequence: CASSPNTGGQETQYF. CDR3 nucleotides: TGCGCCAGCAGCCCGAATACGGGAGGCCAAGAGACCCAGTACTTC.

CDR3 protein: CASSKGPRHLYEQYF. DNA of the CDR3: TGTGCCAGCAGCAAAGGGCCTAGGCATCTCTACGAGCAGTACTTC. The J gene is TRBJ2-7, the V gene TRBV21-1; TRBD2 is taken as the D call from the table, unchecked against the DNA. TRBV21-1 is marked as a pseudogene. This CDR3 is 15 amino acids long.

This CDR3 is CASSATGGPLRPQHF. CDR3 DNA sequence: TGTGCCAGCAGTGCAACAGGGGGCCCTTTACGGCCCCAGCATTTT. V is TRBV27 and J is TRBJ1-5, with 9 bases aligning to TRBD1. CDR1 and CDR2 from the germline V gene are MNHEY and SMNVEV (reference sequence). This CDR3 contains 15 residues. With V trimmed by 5 bases and J by 9 bases, 11 bases remained unmatched.

The rearrangement links TRBV9 to TRBJ1-1, with D unclear. The germline V gene has CDR1 SGDLS and CDR2 YYNGEE. This CDR3 comprises 13 residues. Trimming took off 2 bases at V and 1 base at J, with 6 bases between the two ends. CDR3 nucleotides: TGTGCCAGCAGCGTGTCCCCGAACACTGAAGCTTTCTTT. Translation: CASSVSPNTEAFF.

The chain joins TRBV7-2 to TRBJ2-3; weak D call: TRBD1 (5 bases). Germline values: CDR1 SGHTA, CDR2 FQGNSA. The CDR3 loop spans 14 amino acids. V gave up 1 base and J gave up 6 bases, with 11 bases separating them. The CDR3 DNA reads TGTGCCAGCAGCTTAGTTGCAGGGAAGGATACGCAGTATTTT. Protein product: CASSLVAGKDTQYF.

This clone appeared a single time. The chain couples TRBV28 to TRBJ1-4; D call uncertain. Trimming took 2 bases from V and 5 from J, leaving 6 bases between them. The CDR3 extends over 13 amino acids. Germline values: CDR1 MDHEN, CDR2 SYDVKM. The CDR3 coding sequence is TGTGCCAGCAGTTTAGGAGGGAATGAAAAACTGTTTTTT. This translates into CASSLGGNEKLFF.

The chain employs TRBV18 and TRBJ2-1; D is undetermined. Trimming removed 2 bases at V and 10 bases at J, with 18 bases between. The CDR3 length is 15 residues. Germline values: CDR1 KGHSH, CDR2 LQKENI. The CDR3 here is CASSPTPRIRWEQFF. The CDR3 DNA sequence: TGTGCCAGCTCACCAACGCCACGTATTCGGTGGGAGCAGTTCTTC.

V and J are TRBV4-3 and TRBJ1-4; D might be TRBD1 (5 bases). The CDR3 length is 16 residues. Germline V CDR1 and CDR2: LGHNA, YSLEER. The V end lost 0 bases, the J end lost 5 bases, and 13 bases lay between the germline ends. CDR3 amino acids: CASSQEERRENEKLFF. In nucleotides, the CDR3 is TGCGCCAGCAGCCAAGAAGAGCGCAGGGAAAATGAAAAACTGTTTTTT.

V is TRBV9 and J is TRBJ2-3; D not certain. The germline gives CDR1 SGDLS, CDR2 YYNGEE. The CDR3 is 14 residues long. Trimming stripped 3 bases from V and 4 bases from J, with 12 bases between. In DNA form, the CDR3 reads TGTGCCAGCAGCGCCCGTTTGAGTCCAGATACGCAGTATTTT. Protein product: CASSARLSPDTQYF.

The chain recombines TRBV6-6 with TRBJ2-7, with 9 bases matching TRBD1. V shed 0 bases, J shed 4 bases, and the junction held 7 bases outside the gene matches. The CDR3 is made up of 16 amino acids. From germline, CDR1 is MNHNY and CDR2 SVGAGI (reference sequence). The CDR3 nucleotides read TGTGCCAGCAGTTACTCGCTGGGACAGGGCTTGTACGAGCAGTACTTC. As protein: CASSYSLGQGLYEQYF.

The chain combines TRBV27 with TRBJ1-5, with D uncertain. The V gene lost 6 bases and the J gene lost 1 base, with 10 bases spanning the gap. Germline assignment: CDR1 MNHEY and CDR2 SMNVEV (reference sequence). CDR3 length equals 14 residues. CDR3 loop: CASRGLTSNQPQHF. CDR3 coding DNA: TGTGCCAGCAGGGGGTTGACCAGCAATCAGCCCCAGCATTTT.

The chain employs TRBV10-3 and TRBJ1-1; D uncertain. V lost 1 base to trimming and J lost 4 bases, with 7 bases between them. This CDR3 comprises 13 residues. Germline-derived CDR1 and CDR2 are ENHRY and SYGVKD. The CDR3 region has the DNA TGTGCCATCAGTGAGTGGTGGGCCACTGAAGCTTTCTTT. Residues: CAISEWWATEAFF.

V is TRBV7-9 and J is TRBJ2-5, with a tentative D call TRBD2 (5 bases). This CDR3 contains 14 residues. V dropped 3 bases and J dropped 0 bases, with 8 bases sitting between them. Germline assignment: CDR1 SEHNR and CDR2 FQNEAQ (reference sequence). This CDR3 reads CASSLGVYQETQYF. The CDR3 coding sequence is TGTGCCAGCAGCTTGGGAGTATACCAAGAGACCCAGTACTTC.

This chain links TRBV7-8 with TRBJ1-6; TRBD1 aligns across 8 bases. The CDR3 runs 18 residues. Trimming cost V 1 base and J 3 bases; bases outside gene matches: 8. Germline-derived CDR1 and CDR2 are SGHVS and FQNEAQ. This chain's CDR3 is CASSLGGQGARYNSPLHF. CDR3 bases: TGTGCCAGCAGCTTAGGAGGGCAGGGGGCTCGCTATAATTCACCCCTCCACTTT.

This chain connects TRBV11-2 to TRBJ1-3; D gene uncertain. The germline CDR1 and CDR2 sequences are SGHAT and FQNNGV. The V and J ends lost 3 bases and 0 bases respectively, with 6 bases between them. This CDR3 has 14 amino acids. The chain's CDR3 is CASSFRSSGNTIYF. For the CDR3, the DNA is TGTGCCAGCAGCTTTAGAAGCTCTGGAAACACCATATATTTT.

The V call is TRBV28, the J call TRBJ2-5; the match to TRBD1 covers 10 bases. The V gene's germline CDR1 is MDHEN and CDR2 SYDVKM. The J segment lost 5 bases and the V segment lost 6 bases, leaving 9 bases of the junction unmatched. The CDR3 spans 15 residues. The CDR3 nucleotides read TGTGCCAGCAGCCTTGGGACAGGGGCGGAGGAGACCCAGTACTTC. It codes for CASSLGTGAEETQYF. The full variable domain, in which reference TRBV28 and TRBJ2-5 provide the parts outside the CDR3, is DVKVTQSSRYLVKRTGEKVFLECVQDMDHENMFWYRQDPGLGLRLIYFSYDVKMKEKGDIPEGYSVSREKKERFSLILESASTNQTSMYLCASSLGTGAEETQYFGPGTRLLVL.

This clone was recorded a few times. The rearrangement links TRBV7-2 to TRBJ1-1; no definite D call. CDR1 and CDR2 (germline): SGHTA, FQGNSA. The CDR3 runs to 12 residues. V was cut by 2 bases and J by 3 bases, with 4 bases left in between. The chain's CDR3 is CASSLTDTEAFF. The CDR3, as DNA: TGTGCCAGCAGCTTAACGGACACTGAAGCTTTCTTT. Complete variable domain (other parts from reference TRBV7-2 and TRBJ1-1): GAGVSQSPSNKVTEKGKDVELRCDPISGHTALYWYRQSLGQGLEFLIYFQGNSAPDKSGLPSDRFSAERTGGSVSTLTIQRTQQEDSAVYLCASSLTDTEAFFGQGTRLTVV.